This T cell receptor beta chain stems from a study of graft-versus-host responses after intestinal transplantation. Study at large: For about three years after anti-thymocyte globulin induction, all recipients took tacrolimus and steroids.

Produced via immunoSEQ multiplex PCR; TCRdb's table is partial and in-frame only. The sample contains some 48,000 clones, roughly 84% of which appear only once. With respect to this clone: The antigen is undetermined.

V shed 4 bases and J shed 0 bases, with 9 bases lying between them. The CDR3 has 15 residues. Germline V gives CDR1 LNHDA, CDR2 SQIVND (reference sequence). Study findings and constraints: Association was observed between peak circulating GvH clone levels and early post-transplant HvG declines.

V usage is TRBV19 and J usage is TRBJ2-2; the D is unclear. The clonotype comes from a human donor who was the organ donor for an intestinal transplant. The source was unstimulated CD4+ T cells sorted from spleen or lymph node cells, collected before transplant. CDR3 DNA: TGTGCCAGTAGTACCCAACCGACGAACACCGGGGAGCTGTTTTTT. This translates into CASSTQPTNTGELFF.